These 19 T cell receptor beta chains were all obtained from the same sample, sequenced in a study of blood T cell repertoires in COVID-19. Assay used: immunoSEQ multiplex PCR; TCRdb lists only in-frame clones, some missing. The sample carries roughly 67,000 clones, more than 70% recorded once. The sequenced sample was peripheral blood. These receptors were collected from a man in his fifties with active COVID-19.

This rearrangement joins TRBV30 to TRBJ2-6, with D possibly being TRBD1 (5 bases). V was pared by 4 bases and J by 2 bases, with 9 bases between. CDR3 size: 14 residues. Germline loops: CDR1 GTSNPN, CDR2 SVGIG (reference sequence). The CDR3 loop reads CAWTAGTGANVLTF. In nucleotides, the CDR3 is TGTGCCTGGACCGCAGGGACTGGGGCCAACGTCCTGACTTTC.

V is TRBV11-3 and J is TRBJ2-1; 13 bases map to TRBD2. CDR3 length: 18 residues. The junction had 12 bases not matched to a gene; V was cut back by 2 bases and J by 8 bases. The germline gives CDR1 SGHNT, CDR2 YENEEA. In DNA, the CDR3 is TGTGCCAGCAGCTTAACCCAAGGACTAGCGGGAGCGAAGGATGAGCAGTTCTTC. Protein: CASSLTQGLAGAKDEQFF.

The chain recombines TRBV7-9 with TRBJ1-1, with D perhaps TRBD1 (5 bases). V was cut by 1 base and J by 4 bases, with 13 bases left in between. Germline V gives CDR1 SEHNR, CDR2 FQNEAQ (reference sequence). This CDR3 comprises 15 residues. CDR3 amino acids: CASSLVGRAITEAFF. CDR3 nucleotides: TGTGCCAGCAGCTTAGTTGGCAGGGCGATCACTGAAGCTTTCTTT.

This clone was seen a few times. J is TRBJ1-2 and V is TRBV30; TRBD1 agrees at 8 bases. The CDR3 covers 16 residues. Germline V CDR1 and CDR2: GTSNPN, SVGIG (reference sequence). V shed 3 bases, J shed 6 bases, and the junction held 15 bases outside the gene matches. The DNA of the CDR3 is TGTGCCTGGAGGACCTTGGGCAGGGGGCGCCGAGATGGCTACACCTTC. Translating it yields CAWRTLGRGRRDGYTF. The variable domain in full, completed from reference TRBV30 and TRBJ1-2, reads SQTIHQWPATLVQPVGSPLSLECTVEGTSNPNLYWYRQAAGRGLQLLFYSVGIGQISSEVPQNLSASRPQDRQFILSSKKLLLSDSGFYLCAWRTLGRGRRDGYTFGSGTRLTVV.

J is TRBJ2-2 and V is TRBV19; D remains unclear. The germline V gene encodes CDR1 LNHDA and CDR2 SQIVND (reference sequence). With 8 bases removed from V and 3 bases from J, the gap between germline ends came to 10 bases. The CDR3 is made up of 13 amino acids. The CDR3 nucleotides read TGTGCCAGTCGTAAGAGTGACACCGGGGAGCTGTTTTTT. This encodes CASRKSDTGELFF.

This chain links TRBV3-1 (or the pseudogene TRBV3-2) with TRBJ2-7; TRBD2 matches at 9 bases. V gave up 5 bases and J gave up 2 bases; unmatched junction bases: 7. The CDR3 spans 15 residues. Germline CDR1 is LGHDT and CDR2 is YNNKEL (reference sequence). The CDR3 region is CASSDETSGTYEQYF. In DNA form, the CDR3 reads TGTGCCAGCAGCGATGAGACTAGCGGTACCTACGAGCAGTACTTC.

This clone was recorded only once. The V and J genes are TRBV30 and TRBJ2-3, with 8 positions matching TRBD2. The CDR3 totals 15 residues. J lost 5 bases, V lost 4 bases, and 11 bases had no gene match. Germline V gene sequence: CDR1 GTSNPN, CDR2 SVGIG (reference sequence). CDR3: CAWTTPGLAVDTQYF. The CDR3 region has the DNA TGTGCCTGGACCACCCCCGGACTAGCAGTAGATACGCAGTATTTT.

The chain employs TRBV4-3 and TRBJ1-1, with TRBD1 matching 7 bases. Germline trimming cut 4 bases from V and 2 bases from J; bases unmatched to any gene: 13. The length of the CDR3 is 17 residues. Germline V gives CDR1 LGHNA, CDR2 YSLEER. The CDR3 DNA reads TGCGCCAGCAGCCTAGAACGGGACAGCCTACGAAACACTGAAGCTTTCTTT. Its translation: CASSLERDSLRNTEAFF.

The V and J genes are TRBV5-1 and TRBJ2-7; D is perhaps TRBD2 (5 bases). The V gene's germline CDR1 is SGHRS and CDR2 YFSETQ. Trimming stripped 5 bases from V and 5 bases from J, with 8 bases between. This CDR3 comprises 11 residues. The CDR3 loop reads CASRSGHEQYF. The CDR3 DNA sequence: TGCGCCAGCAGGAGCGGCCACGAGCAGTACTTC. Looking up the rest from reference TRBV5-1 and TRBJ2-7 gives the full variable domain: KAGVTQTPRYLIKTRGQQVTLSCSPISGHRSVSWYQQTPGQGLQFLFEYFSETQRNKGNFPGRFSGRQFSNSRSEMNVSTLELGDSALYLCASRSGHEQYFGPGTRLTVT.

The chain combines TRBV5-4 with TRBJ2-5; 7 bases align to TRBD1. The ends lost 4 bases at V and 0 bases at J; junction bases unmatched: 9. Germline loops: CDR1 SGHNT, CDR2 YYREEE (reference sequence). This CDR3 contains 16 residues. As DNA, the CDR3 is TGTGCCAGCAGCCGCAGGGGGTCCGACTACCAAGAGACCCAGTACTTC. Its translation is CASSRRGSDYQETQYF.

This CDR3 reads CASSIDRLNQPQHF. CDR3 nucleotides: TGTGCCAGCTCAATCGACAGGCTCAATCAGCCCCAGCATTTT. The chain couples TRBV18 to TRBJ1-5; possible D gene TRBD1, 6 bases. V was pared by 5 bases and J by 3 bases, with 11 bases between. The CDR3 contains 14 residues. Germline CDR1 is KGHSH and CDR2 is LQKENI.

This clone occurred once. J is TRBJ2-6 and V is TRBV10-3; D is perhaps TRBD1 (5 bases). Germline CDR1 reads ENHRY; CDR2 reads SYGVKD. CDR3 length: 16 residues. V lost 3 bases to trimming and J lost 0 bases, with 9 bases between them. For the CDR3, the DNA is TGTGCCATCAGTGATACAGGAAACTCTGGGGCCAACGTCCTGACTTTC. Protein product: CAISDTGNSGANVLTF.

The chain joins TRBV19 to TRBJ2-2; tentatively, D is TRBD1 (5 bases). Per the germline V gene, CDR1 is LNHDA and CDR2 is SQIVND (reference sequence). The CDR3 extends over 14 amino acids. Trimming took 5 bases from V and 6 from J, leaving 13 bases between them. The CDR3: CASSAGHRAGELFF. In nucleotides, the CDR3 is TGTGCCAGTAGTGCCGGACATCGGGCCGGGGAGCTGTTTTTT.

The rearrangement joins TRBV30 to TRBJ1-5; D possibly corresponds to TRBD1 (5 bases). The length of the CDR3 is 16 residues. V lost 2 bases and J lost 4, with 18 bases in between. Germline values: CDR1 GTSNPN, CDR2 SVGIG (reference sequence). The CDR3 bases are TGTGCCTGGAGTCTGGGCAGGAGGGGCGGAAATCAGCCCCAGCATTTT. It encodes CAWSLGRRGGNQPQHF.

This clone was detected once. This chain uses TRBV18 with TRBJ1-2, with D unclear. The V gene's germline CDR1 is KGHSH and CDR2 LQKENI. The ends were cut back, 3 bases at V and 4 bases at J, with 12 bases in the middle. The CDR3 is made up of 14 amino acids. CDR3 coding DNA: TGTGCCAGCTCACCGAGCGGAAGTACCTATGGCTACACCTTC. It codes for CASSPSGSTYGYTF.

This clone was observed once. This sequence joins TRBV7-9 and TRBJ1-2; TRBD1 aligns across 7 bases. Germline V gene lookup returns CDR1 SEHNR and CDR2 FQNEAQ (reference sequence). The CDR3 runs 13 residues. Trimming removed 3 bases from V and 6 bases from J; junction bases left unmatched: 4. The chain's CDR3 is CASSFTTGNGYTF. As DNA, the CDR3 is TGTGCCAGCAGCTTCACGACAGGGAATGGCTACACCTTC.

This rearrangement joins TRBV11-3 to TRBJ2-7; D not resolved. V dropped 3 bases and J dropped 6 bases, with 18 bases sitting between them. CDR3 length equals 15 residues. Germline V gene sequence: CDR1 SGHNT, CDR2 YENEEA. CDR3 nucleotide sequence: TGTGCCAGCAGCTTTTCCAATGACCCCGAGGCCGAGCAGTACTTC. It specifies CASSFSNDPEAEQYF.

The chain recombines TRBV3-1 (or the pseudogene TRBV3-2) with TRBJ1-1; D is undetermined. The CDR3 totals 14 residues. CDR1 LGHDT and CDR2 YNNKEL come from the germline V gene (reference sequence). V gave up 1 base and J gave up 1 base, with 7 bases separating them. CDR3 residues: CASSQALGNTEAFF. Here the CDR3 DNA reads TGTGCCAGCAGCCAAGCGCTAGGGAACACTGAAGCTTTCTTT.

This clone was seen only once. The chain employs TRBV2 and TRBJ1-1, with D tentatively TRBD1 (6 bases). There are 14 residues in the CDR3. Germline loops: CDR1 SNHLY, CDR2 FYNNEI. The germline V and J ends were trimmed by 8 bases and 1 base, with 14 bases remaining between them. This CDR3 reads CASDPQGRNTEAFF. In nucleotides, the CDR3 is TGTGCCAGCGATCCTCAGGGGAGGAACACTGAAGCTTTCTTT.